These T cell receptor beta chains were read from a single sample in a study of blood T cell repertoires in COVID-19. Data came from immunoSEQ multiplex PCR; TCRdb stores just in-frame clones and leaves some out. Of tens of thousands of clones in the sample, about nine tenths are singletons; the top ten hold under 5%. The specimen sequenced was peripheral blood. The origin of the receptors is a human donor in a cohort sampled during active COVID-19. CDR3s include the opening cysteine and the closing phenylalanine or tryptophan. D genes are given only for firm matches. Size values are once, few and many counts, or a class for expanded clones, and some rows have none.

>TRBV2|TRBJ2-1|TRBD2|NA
TGTGCCACTGGGGGGGGAGGGCCCTATGAGCAGTTCTTC
CATGGGGPYEQFF
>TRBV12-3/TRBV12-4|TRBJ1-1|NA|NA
TGTGCCAGCAGTTTGGACAAGAACACTGAAGCTTTCTTT
CASSLDKNTEAFF
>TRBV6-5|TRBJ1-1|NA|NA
TGTGCCGCCTCGATTATGGGCCGTATCACTGAAGCTTTCTTT
CAASIMGRITEAFF
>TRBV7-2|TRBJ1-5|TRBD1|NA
TGTGCCAGCAGCGGCCCCGGGACAGGGAGCAATCAGCCCCAGCATTTT
CASSGPGTGSNQPQHF
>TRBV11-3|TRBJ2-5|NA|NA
TGTGCCAGCAGCCCCGGCGGAGGGGGCGCGGAGACCCAGTACTTC
CASSPGGGGAETQYF
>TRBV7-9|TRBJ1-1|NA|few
TGTGCCAGCGACTGGGGGGGATGGACTGAAGCTTTCTTT
CASDWGGWTEAFF
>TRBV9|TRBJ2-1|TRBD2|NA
TGTGCCAGCAGCGTAAGAGGCTCAGCGTGGGCTAGCGGCTCCTACAATGAGCAGTTCTTC
CASSVRGSAWASGSYNEQFF
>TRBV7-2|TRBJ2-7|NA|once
TGTGCCAGCAGCTTAGAGGGCGGGACCACCTACGAGCAGTACTTC
CASSLEGGTTYEQYF
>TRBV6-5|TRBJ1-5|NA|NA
TGTGCCGGGGCTATGGGGGGGGGCAATCAGCCCCAGCATTTT
CAGAMGGGNQPQHF
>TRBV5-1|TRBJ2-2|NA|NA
TGCGCCAGCAGCTTGGCCCCAACAGCGAACACCGGGGAGCTGTTTTTT
CASSLAPTANTGELFF
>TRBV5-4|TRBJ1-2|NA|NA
TGTGCCAGCAGCTTTTCATACGGGGACTATGGCTACACCTTC
CASSFSYGDYGYTF
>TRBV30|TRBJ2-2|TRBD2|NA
TGTGCCTGGAGCCGAGGGACTAGCGGACCGAACACCGGGGAGCTGTTTTTT
CAWSRGTSGPNTGELFF
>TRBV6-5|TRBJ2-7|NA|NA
TGTGCCAGCAGTCTTCAAGCCTCTCGCACCTACGAGCAGTACTTC
CASSLQASRTYEQYF
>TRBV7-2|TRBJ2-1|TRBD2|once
TGTGCCAGCAGCTCCGGGAGGGCCAATGAGCAGTTCTTC
CASSSGRANEQFF
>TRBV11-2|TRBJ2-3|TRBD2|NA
TGTGCCAGCAGCGTAACTAGCGGGAGGGGCACAGATACGCAGTATTTT
CASSVTSGRGTDTQYF
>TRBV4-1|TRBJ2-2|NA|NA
TGCGCCAGCAGCCAAGTTGGGGTGGGGGCGGGAGAGATCACCGGGGAGCTGTTTTTT
CASSQVGVGAGEITGELFF
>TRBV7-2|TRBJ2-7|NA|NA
TGTGCCAGCAGCTCCACAGGGTTTTACGAGCAGTACTTC
CASSSTGFYEQYF